This entry lists 5 T cell receptor beta chains sequenced from one sample in a study of T-cell reconstitution after alpha-beta-depleted transplantation in children. The authors prepared the TCRbeta library with unique molecular identifiers. TCRdb independently ran MiXCR on the PCR reads; one entry per CDR3 protein. The table has 780,000 or so distinct CDR3 sequences, 15% to 20% seen once. Sequencing used PBMCs, mostly from graft donor cells, obtained 360 days after TCRalphabeta/CD19-depleted stem cell transplant. The origin of the receptors is a male patient younger than 18 who had a stem cell transplant for acute lymphoblastic leukemia, so the T cells may come from the graft donor.

This clonotype occurred a few times. This sequence joins TRBV11-2 and TRBJ2-1; unclear D gene. V lost 5 bases, J lost 8 bases, and 10 bases lay in between. The CDR3 loop spans 12 amino acids. The germline gives CDR1 SGHAT, CDR2 FQNNGV. CDR3 region: CASSPSKDEQFF. CDR3 nucleotide sequence: TGTGCCAGCAGCCCCTCTAAGGATGAGCAGTTCTTC. The full variable domain, with the rest looked up from reference TRBV11-2 and TRBJ2-1, is EAGVAQSPRYKIIEKRQSVAFWCNPISGHATLYWYQQILGQGPKLLIQFQNNGVVDDSQLPKDRFSAERLKGVDSTLKIQPAKLEDSAVYLCASSPSKDEQFFGPGTRLTVL.

There are a few counts of this clonotype. The CDR3 nucleotides are TGCAGCGTTGATACGGGGACACCCGCCTACGAGCAGTACTTC. It encodes CSVDTGTPAYEQYF. V is TRBV29-1 and J is TRBJ2-7; D is possibly TRBD1 (6 bases). Deletions cut 3 bases from V and 2 bases from J, with 14 bases between. CDR1 is SQVTM and CDR2 is ANQGSEA in the germline V gene. CDR3 length: 14 amino acids.

This clonotype has only a few counts. CDR3 amino acids: CSVATSGLSGANVLTF. The CDR3 DNA follows: TGCAGCGTTGCGACTAGCGGGCTCTCTGGGGCCAACGTCCTGACTTTC. V and J are TRBV29-1 and TRBJ2-6; TRBD2 aligns across 10 bases. CDR3 length equals 16 residues. V shed 4 bases and J 0 bases; nucleotides not matched to a gene: 3. Germline CDR1 is SQVTM and CDR2 is ANQGSEA.

The chain employs TRBV12-3 or TRBV12-4 and TRBJ1-4; D is unclear. This CDR3 is 13 amino acids long. V lost 4 bases and J 3 bases, leaving 6 bases between the germline ends. This CDR3 is CASSSDPNEKLFF. CDR3 bases: TGTGCCAGCAGTTCAGACCCTAATGAAAAACTGTTTTTT.

A few counts support this clonotype. The chain combines TRBV20-1 with TRBJ2-7; D is unclear. The V gene's germline CDR1 is DFQATT and CDR2 SNEGSKA (reference sequence). The CDR3 runs 11 residues. V lost 5 bases and J 2 bases, leaving 7 bases between the germline ends. CDR3 in amino acids: CSALTAYEQYF. CDR3 nucleotides: TGCAGTGCTCTCACGGCCTACGAGCAGTACTTC.